One and the same sample provided the 18 T cell receptor beta chains below, sequenced in a study of blood T cell repertoires in COVID-19. Clones were sequenced by immunoSEQ multiplex PCR, and TCRdb holds only the in-frame ones, with some missing. This table has about 120,000 clones, 90% appearing once. The sequenced sample consisted of peripheral blood. These receptors were collected from a woman in her sixties or seventies with COVID-19, enrolled during active disease.

This clone was observed a handful of times. The chain recombines TRBV7-3 with TRBJ2-2; possible D gene TRBD2, 5 bases. This CDR3 has 15 amino acids. V gave up 4 bases and J gave up 6 bases, with 15 bases separating them. CDR1 is SGHTA and CDR2 is FQGTGA in the germline V gene. CDR3 DNA: TGTGCCAGCAGCTCTATACACGGGATCTCCGGGGAGCTGTTTTTT. It translates to CASSSIHGISGELFF. Complete variable domain (other parts from reference TRBV7-3 and TRBJ2-2): GAGVSQTPSNKVTEKGKYVELRCDPISGHTALYWYRQSLGQGPEFLIYFQGTGAADDSGLPNDRFFAVRPEGSVSTLKIQRTERGDSAVYLCASSSIHGISGELFFGEGSRLTVL.

The V and J genes are TRBV4-2 and TRBJ1-2; possible D gene TRBD1, 6 bases. Trimming stripped 6 bases from V and 4 bases from J, with 15 bases between. Germline-derived CDR1 and CDR2 are LGHNA and YNFKEQ. CDR3 length: 14 amino acids. The CDR3 DNA sequence: TGTGCCAGCAGACCCCAGGGGCGCGTCTATGGCTACACCTTC. As protein: CASRPQGRVYGYTF.

The chain carries TRBV6-4 and TRBJ2-7; TRBD1 aligns across 9 bases. In germline, CDR1 is MRHNA, CDR2 SNTAGT. This CDR3 spans 13 amino acids. With V trimmed by 5 bases and J by 3 bases, 2 bases remained unmatched. The CDR3 nucleotides read TGTGCCAGCAGTCTGGGACAGGGCTACGAGCAGTACTTC. It codes for CASSLGQGYEQYF.

The chain is built from TRBV2 and TRBJ2-7, with 7 bases aligning to TRBD2. Unmatched junction bases numbered 14, after V lost 3 bases and J lost 6 bases. The CDR3 totals 16 residues. CDR1 is SNHLY and CDR2 is FYNNEI in the germline V gene. The CDR3 spells CASSEDGVRTRVEQYF. Written as DNA, the CDR3 is TGTGCCAGCAGTGAGGACGGGGTTAGGACTAGAGTCGAGCAGTACTTC.

The rearrangement joins TRBV7-2 to TRBJ2-4, with 10 positions matching TRBD2. After removal of 5 bases from V and 7 bases from J, the junction contained 8 bases not matched to a gene. The CDR3 sequence is 15 residues long. Germline CDR1 SGHTA, CDR2 FQGNSA. As DNA, the CDR3 is TGTGCCAGCAGCCGGAGCGGGGGGGCGTCCAACATTCAGTACTTC. This gives the protein CASSRSGGASNIQYF.

V is TRBV5-8 and J is TRBJ1-4, with 7 bases that match TRBD1. The length of the CDR3 is 16 residues. Trimming cost V 2 bases and J 7 bases; bases outside gene matches: 11. CDR1 and CDR2 from the germline V gene are SGHTS and YDEGEE. The CDR3 sequence: CASSFHLGGMGEKLFF. The CDR3 bases are TGTGCCAGCAGCTTCCACTTAGGGGGCATGGGTGAAAAACTGTTTTTT.

The chain links TRBV27 to TRBJ1-4, with D unclear. The V gene's germline CDR1 is MNHEY and CDR2 SMNVEV (reference sequence). This CDR3 is built from 15 residues. Deletions cut 6 bases from V and 5 bases from J, with 16 bases between. CDR3 region: CASSTLPGINEKLFF. The CDR3, as DNA: TGTGCCAGCAGCACCCTCCCGGGGATAAATGAAAAACTGTTTTTT.

The chain recombines TRBV18 with TRBJ2-3; 8 nucleotides match TRBD1. The CDR3 loop spans 13 amino acids. CDR1 KGHSH and CDR2 LQKENI come from the germline V gene. The V segment lost 5 bases and the J segment 6 bases; nucleotides outside the gene matches: 4. CDR3: CASSSDRVDTQYF. CDR3 bases: TGTGCCAGCTCATCGGACAGGGTGGATACGCAGTATTTT.

V and J are TRBV18 and TRBJ2-5; 9 nucleotides agree with TRBD1. In germline, CDR1 is KGHSH, CDR2 LQKENI. The CDR3 sequence is 14 residues long. With V trimmed by 4 bases and J by 5 bases, 5 bases remained unmatched. The CDR3, as DNA: TGTGCCAGCTCACAGACAGGGGGGATGGAGACCCAGTACTTC. This encodes CASSQTGGMETQYF.

J is TRBJ1-3 and V is TRBV9; D might be TRBD1 (6 bases). This CDR3 region has 14 residues. Germline V lookup: CDR1 SGDLS, CDR2 YYNGEE. V lost 4 bases to trimming and J lost 6 bases, with 14 bases between them. The CDR3 DNA reads as TGTGCCAGCAGCCGGGGGGCGCGGGAAAACACCATATATTTT. This translates into CASSRGARENTIYF.

The J gene is TRBJ1-2, the V gene TRBV7-2; D is unresolved. This CDR3 comprises 14 residues. CDR1 and CDR2 from the germline V gene are SGHTA and FQGNSA. V lost 4 bases, J lost 0 bases, and 9 bases lay in between. The CDR3 reads CASSSDKANYGYTF. The CDR3 bases are TGTGCCAGCAGCTCTGACAAAGCTAACTATGGCTACACCTTC.

The genes are TRBV7-2 and TRBJ1-4; 7 bases agree with TRBD1. Germline-derived CDR1 and CDR2 are SGHTA and FQGNSA. V dropped 1 base and J dropped 12; count of bases not matched to a gene: 8. This CDR3 region has 14 residues. The DNA of the CDR3 is TGTGCCAGCAGCTTAGACAGGGGAATGGCAGAACTGTTTTTT. It translates to CASSLDRGMAELFF.

The V call is TRBV7-2, the J call TRBJ2-3; D may be TRBD1 (6 bases). Germline assignment: CDR1 SGHTA and CDR2 FQGNSA. The V and J ends lost 7 bases and 5 bases respectively, with 16 bases between them. This CDR3 region has 14 residues. Here the CDR3 reads CASIPGHPGDTQYF. The DNA of the CDR3 is TGTGCCAGCATCCCGGGACATCCTGGAGATACGCAGTATTTT.

The CDR3 protein is CASSYGGQGYEQYF. DNA of the CDR3: TGTGCCAGCAGTTACGGGGGACAGGGATACGAGCAGTACTTC. This chain connects TRBV6-6 to TRBJ2-7, with TRBD1 matching over 9 bases. V trimming: 2 bases; J trimming: 4 bases; junction bases outside the gene matches: 3. The CDR3 sequence is 14 residues long. CDR1 and CDR2 (germline): MNHNY, SVGAGI (reference sequence).

This chain uses TRBV7-2 with TRBJ1-2; no clear D. Germline V gene sequence: CDR1 SGHTA, CDR2 FQGNSA. The CDR3 has 14 residues. Trimming took off 4 bases at V and 4 bases at J, with 13 bases between the two ends. As DNA, the CDR3 is TGTGCCAGCAGCTCCCCCGGCAGGTCCTATGGCTACACCTTC. Protein product: CASSSPGRSYGYTF.

V is TRBV7-6 and J is TRBJ2-2, with D perhaps TRBD1 (6 bases). Trimming took 6 bases from V and 1 from J, leaving 15 bases between them. Germline CDR1 SGHVS, CDR2 FNYEAQ. There are 16 residues in the CDR3. CDR3 in DNA: TGTGCCAGCAGACAAGATCCGGGACAGAACACCGGGGAGCTGTTTTTT. Translated: CASRQDPGQNTGELFF.

The count of this clone is one. The V gene is TRBV11-1, the J gene TRBJ2-7; 9 positions agree with TRBD1. Per the germline V gene, CDR1 is SGHAT and CDR2 is FQDESV (reference sequence). The CDR3 covers 16 residues. V lost 5 bases and J lost 1; bases outside the gene matches: 9. The CDR3 loop is CASSLDEDRGSYEQYF. DNA of the CDR3: TGTGCCAGCAGCCTAGATGAGGACAGGGGTTCCTACGAGCAGTACTTC.

The gene calls are TRBV4-3 and TRBJ1-2; D gene unclear. The CDR3 consists of 12 residues. Germline CDR1 LGHNA, CDR2 YSLEER. V shed 4 bases and J shed 7 bases, with 10 bases lying between them. The CDR3 reads CASSRTGFGYTF. DNA of the CDR3: TGCGCCAGCAGCCGCACGGGATTTGGCTACACCTTC.